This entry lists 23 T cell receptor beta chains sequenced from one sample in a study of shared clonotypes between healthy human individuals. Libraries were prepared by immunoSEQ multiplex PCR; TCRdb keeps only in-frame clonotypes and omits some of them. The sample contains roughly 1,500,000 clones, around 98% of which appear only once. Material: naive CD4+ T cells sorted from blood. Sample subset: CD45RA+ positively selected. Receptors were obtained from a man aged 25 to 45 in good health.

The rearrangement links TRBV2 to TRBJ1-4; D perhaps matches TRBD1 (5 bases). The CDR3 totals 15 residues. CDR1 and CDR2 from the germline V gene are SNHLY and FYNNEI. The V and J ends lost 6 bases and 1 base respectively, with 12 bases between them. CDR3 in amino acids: CASSGAGGTNEKLFF. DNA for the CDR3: TGTGCCAGCAGCGGGGCTGGGGGAACTAATGAAAAACTGTTTTTT. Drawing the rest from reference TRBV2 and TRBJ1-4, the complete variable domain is EPEVTQTPSHQVTQMGQEVILRCVPISNHLYFYWYRQILGQKVEFLVSFYNNEISEKSEIFDDQFSVERPDGSNFTLKIRSTKLEDSAMYFCASSGAGGTNEKLFFGSGTQLSVL.

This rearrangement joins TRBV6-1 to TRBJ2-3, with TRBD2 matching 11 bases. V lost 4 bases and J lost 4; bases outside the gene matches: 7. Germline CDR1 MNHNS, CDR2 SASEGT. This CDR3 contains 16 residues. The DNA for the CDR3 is TGTGCCAGCAGTGTCCATAGCGGGAGGGCCGCAGATACGCAGTATTTT. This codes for CASSVHSGRAADTQYF.

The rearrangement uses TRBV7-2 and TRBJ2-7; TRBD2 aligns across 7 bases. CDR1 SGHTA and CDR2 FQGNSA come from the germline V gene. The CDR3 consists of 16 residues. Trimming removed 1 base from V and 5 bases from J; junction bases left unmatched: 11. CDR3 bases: TGTGCCAGCAGCTTAGTCAGCCGACTAGCCGGCCACGAGCAGTACTTC. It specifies CASSLVSRLAGHEQYF.

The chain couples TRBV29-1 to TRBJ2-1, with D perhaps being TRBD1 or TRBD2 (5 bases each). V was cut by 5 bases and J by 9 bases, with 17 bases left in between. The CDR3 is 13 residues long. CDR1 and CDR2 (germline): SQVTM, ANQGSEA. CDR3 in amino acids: CSVFGSTGGEQFF. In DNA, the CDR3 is TGCAGCGTTTTTGGGAGCACAGGTGGTGAGCAGTTCTTC.

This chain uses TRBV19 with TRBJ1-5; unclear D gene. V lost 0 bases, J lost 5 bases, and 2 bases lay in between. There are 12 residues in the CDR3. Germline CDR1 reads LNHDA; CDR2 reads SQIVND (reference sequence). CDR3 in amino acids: CASSIDYQPQHF. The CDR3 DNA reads TGTGCCAGTAGTATAGATTATCAGCCCCAGCATTTT.

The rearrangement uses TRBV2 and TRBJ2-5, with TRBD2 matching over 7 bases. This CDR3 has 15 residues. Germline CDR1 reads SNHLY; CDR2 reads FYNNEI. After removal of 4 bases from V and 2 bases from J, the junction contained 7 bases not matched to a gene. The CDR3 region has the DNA TGTGCCAGCAGTGGTGAGGGGAGGGGACAAGAGACCCAGTACTTC. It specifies CASSGEGRGQETQYF.

CDR3 coding DNA: TGTGCTAGTTCGCCAGGGGGCGATGGCAATCAGCCCCAGCATTTT. This sequence encodes CASSPGGDGNQPQHF. The rearrangement joins TRBV12-5 to TRBJ1-5, with 8 bases fitting TRBD1. CDR3 size: 15 residues. Trimming at V came to 8 bases and at J to 2 bases, leaving 8 bases not matched to a gene. Germline values: CDR1 LGHNT, CDR2 FRNRAP.

The CDR3 spells CASSSGTASSYEQYF. The CDR3 DNA reads TGCGCCAGCAGCTCCGGGACAGCGAGCTCCTACGAGCAGTACTTC. The chain carries TRBV4-1 and TRBJ2-7; 7 nucleotides match TRBD1. The CDR3 totals 15 residues. The V segment lost 5 bases and the J segment 0 bases; nucleotides outside the gene matches: 7. Germline values: CDR1 MGHRA, CDR2 YSYEKL.

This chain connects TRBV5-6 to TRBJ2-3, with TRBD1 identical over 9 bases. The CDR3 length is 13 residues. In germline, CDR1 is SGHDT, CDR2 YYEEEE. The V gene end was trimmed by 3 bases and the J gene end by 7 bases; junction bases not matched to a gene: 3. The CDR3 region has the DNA TGTGCCAGCAGCTGGGACAGGGCAAATACGCAGTATTTT. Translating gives CASSWDRANTQYF.

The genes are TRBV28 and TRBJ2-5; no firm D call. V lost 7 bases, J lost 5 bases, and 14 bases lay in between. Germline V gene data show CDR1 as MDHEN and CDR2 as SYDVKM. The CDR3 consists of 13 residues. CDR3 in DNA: TGTGCCAGCACTCCCCCCTATCGGGAGACCCAGTACTTC. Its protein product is CASTPPYRETQYF.

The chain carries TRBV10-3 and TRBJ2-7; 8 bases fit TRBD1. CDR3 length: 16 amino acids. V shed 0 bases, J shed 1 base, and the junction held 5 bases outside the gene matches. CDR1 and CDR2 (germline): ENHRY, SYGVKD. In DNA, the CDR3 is TGTGCCATCAGTGAGTCGCGGGACAGGTCGTCCTACGAGCAGTACTTC. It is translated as CAISESRDRSSYEQYF.

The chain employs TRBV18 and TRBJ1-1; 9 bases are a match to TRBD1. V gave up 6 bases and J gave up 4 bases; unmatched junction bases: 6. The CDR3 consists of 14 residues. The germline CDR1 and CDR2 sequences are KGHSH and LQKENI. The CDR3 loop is CASSSQGAITEAFF. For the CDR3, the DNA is TGTGCCAGCTCGTCACAGGGGGCTATCACTGAAGCTTTCTTT.

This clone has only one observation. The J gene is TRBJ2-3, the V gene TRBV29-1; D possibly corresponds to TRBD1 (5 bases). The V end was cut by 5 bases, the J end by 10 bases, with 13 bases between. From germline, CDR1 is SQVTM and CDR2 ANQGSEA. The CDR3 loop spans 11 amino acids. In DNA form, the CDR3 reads TGCAGCGTTTTGCCTTCAGGGCCGCAGTATTTT. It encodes CSVLPSGPQYF.

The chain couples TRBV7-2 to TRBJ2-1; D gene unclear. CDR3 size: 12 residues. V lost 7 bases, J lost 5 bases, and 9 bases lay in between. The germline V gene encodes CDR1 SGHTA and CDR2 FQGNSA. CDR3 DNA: TGTGCCAGCACACAATCCAACAATGAGCAGTTCTTC. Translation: CASTQSNNEQFF.

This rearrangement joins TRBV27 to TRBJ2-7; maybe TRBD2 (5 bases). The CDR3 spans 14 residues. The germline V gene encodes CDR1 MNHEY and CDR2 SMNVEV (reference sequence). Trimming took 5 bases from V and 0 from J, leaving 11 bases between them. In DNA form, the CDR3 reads TGTGCCAGCAGTGAAAGACTAAGCTCCTACGAGCAGTACTTC. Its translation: CASSERLSSYEQYF.

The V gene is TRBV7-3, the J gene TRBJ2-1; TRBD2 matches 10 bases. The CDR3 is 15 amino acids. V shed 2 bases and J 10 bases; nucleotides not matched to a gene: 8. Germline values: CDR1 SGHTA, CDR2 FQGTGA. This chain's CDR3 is CASSLVLAGLQEQFF. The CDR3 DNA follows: TGTGCCAGCAGCTTAGTACTAGCGGGATTGCAGGAGCAGTTCTTC.

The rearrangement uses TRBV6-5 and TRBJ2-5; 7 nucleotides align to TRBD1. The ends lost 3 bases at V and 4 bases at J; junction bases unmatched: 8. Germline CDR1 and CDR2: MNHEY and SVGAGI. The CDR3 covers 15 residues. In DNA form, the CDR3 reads TGTGCCAGCAGTTATGGGAAGGGGGCTCGAGAGACCCAGTACTTC. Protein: CASSYGKGARETQYF.

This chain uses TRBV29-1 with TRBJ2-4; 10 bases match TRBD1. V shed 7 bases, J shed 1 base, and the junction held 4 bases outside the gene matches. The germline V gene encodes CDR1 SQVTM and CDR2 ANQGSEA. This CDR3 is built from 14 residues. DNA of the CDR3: TGCAGCGGAGACAGGGGGCCTGCCAAAAACATTCAGTACTTC. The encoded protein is CSGDRGPAKNIQYF.

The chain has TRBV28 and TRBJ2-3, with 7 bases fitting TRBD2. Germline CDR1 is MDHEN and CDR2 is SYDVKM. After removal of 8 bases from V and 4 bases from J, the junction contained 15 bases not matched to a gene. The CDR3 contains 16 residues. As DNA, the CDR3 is TGTGCCAGCCGGGATCGGAGAACTAGCGTGGCAGATACGCAGTATTTT. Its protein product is CASRDRRTSVADTQYF.

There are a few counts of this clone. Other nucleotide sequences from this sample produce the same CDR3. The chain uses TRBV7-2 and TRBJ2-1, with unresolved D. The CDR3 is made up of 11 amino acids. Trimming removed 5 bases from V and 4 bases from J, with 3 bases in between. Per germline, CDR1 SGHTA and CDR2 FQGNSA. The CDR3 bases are TGTGCCAGCAGCGCGTACAATGAGCAGTTCTTC. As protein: CASSAYNEQFF.

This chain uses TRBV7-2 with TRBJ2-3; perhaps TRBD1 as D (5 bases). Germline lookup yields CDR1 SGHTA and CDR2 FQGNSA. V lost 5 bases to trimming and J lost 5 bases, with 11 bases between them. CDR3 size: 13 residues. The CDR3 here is CASSARVVDTQYF. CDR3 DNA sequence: TGTGCCAGCAGCGCCAGGGTTGTAGATACGCAGTATTTT. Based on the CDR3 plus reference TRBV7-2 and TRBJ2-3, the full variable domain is GAGVSQSPSNKVTEKGKDVELRCDPISGHTALYWYRQSLGQGLEFLIYFQGNSAPDKSGLPSDRFSAERTGGSVSTLTIQRTQQEDSAVYLCASSARVVDTQYFGPGTRLTVL.

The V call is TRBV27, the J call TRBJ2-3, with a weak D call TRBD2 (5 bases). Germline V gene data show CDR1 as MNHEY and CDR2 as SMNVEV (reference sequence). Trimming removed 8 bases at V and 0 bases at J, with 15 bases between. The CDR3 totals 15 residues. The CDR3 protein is CASHGRAPSTDTQYF. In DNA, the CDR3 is TGTGCCAGCCATGGGCGGGCCCCTAGCACAGATACGCAGTATTTT.

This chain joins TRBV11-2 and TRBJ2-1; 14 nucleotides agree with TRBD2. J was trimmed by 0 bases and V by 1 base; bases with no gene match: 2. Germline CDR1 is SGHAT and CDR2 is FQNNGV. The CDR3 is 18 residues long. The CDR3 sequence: CASSLVGTSGSSYNEQFF. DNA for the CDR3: TGTGCCAGCAGCTTAGTGGGGACTAGCGGGAGCTCCTACAATGAGCAGTTCTTC.